One TCR beta chain is described in this entry. Per germline, CDR1 MGHDK and CDR2 SYGVNS. V was shortened by 2 bases and J by 3 bases, with 10 bases between the two germline ends. This CDR3 has 14 amino acids. The data were taken from a study of T cells in Graves' hyperthyroidism and ophthalmopathy. Amplification targeted TCR beta CDR3 regions from RNA transcripts. The HTBI set primed first-round TCR CDR3 RT-PCR. Via MiXCR, TCRdb re-called the multiplex PCR reads, giving one row per CDR3 protein. This table has hundreds of thousands of distinct CDR3 sequences, roughly 14% appearing once. The study included ophthalmopathy patients with Clinical Activity Score at least 3, NOSPECS grade at least 4 and duration under 3 months.

This receptor was obtained from a woman aged 35 to 49 with Graves' ophthalmopathy. The chain combines TRBV25-1 with TRBJ1-2; possible D gene TRBD1, 5 bases. Material: blood. CDR3 amino acids: CASSERGSDYGYTF. CDR3 nucleotides: TGTGCCAGCAGTGAACGGGGGTCGGACTATGGCTACACCTTC.